The 32 T cell receptor beta chains below were found in one sample sequenced in a study of blood T cell repertoires in COVID-19 (dated by TCRdb to about 2020). The method was the immunoSEQ multiplex PCR assay. What TCRdb holds here is the immuneACCESS table cut down to in-frame rearrangements. Part of the clones is not present; checked against another copy, under half of the missing clones reflect an unresolved V gene, and the others are unexplained. The sample table records fewer than 350,000 clones; 88% of these occur just once. In total, the top ten clones hold 2% to 2.5% of the sample. The material sequenced was PBMCs or T cells enriched from blood (not recorded which). All receptors come from a woman aged 55 to 70 in a cohort exposed to, infected with or recovered from COVID-19 (not recorded which).

The chain combines TRBV1 with TRBJ2-7; the table gives TRBD2 as D, unverified against the DNA. TRBV1 is reported as a pseudogene. CDR3 length: 13 residues. The CDR3 DNA reads TGCACAGACCACGGGAGAATTGGGGACGAGCAGTACTTC. This encodes CTDHGRIGDEQYF.

The V call is TRBV11-2, the J call TRBJ2-1; 8 bases are a match to TRBD1. Trimming at V came to 5 bases and at J to 1 base, leaving 7 bases not matched to a gene. The CDR3 has 16 residues. Per germline, CDR1 SGHAT and CDR2 FQNNGV. The CDR3, as DNA: TGTGCCAGCAGCAGGACAGGGTATATGTCCTACAATGAGCAGTTCTTC. Its protein product is CASSRTGYMSYNEQFF.

The rearrangement joins TRBV12-3 or TRBV12-4 to TRBJ2-1; 10 bases are shared with TRBD1. The CDR3 consists of 13 residues. V shed 6 bases, J shed 7 bases, and the junction held 3 bases outside the gene matches. CDR3 sequence reads: CASSRTGGNEQFF. CDR3 nucleotides: TGTGCCAGCAGCAGGACAGGGGGGAATGAGCAGTTCTTC.

The V gene is TRBV5-4, the J gene TRBJ1-3; perhaps TRBD1 as D (6 bases). The length of the CDR3 is 15 residues. Trimming removed 0 bases from V and 2 bases from J, with 9 bases in between. Germline CDR1 is SGHNT and CDR2 is YYREEE (reference sequence). For the CDR3, the DNA is TGTGCCAGCAGCTTGGAGCCAGGGGCTGGAAACACCATATATTTT. This sequence encodes CASSLEPGAGNTIYF. The whole variable domain, remainder taken from reference TRBV5-4 and TRBJ1-3, is ETGVTQSPTHLIKTRGQQVTLRCSSQSGHNTVSWYQQALGQGPQFIFQYYREEENGRGNFPPRFSGLQFPNYSSELNVNALELDDSALYLCASSLEPGAGNTIYFGEGSWLTVV.

In its sample, this clone was seen once. V usage is TRBV5-8 and J usage is TRBJ1-5; D uncertain. V gave up 3 bases and J gave up 2 bases, with 12 bases separating them. The CDR3 contains 15 residues. Per the germline V gene, CDR1 is SGHTS and CDR2 is YDEGEE. CDR3 region: CASSSKRTGNQPQHF. CDR3 nucleotides: TGTGCCAGCAGCTCGAAGCGTACGGGCAATCAGCCCCAGCATTTT.

This clone was seen only once. V usage is TRBV28 and J usage is TRBJ1-6; 7 bases map to TRBD1. CDR3 size: 16 residues. The germline V gene encodes CDR1 MDHEN and CDR2 SYDVKM. The ends lost 6 bases at V and 4 bases at J; junction bases unmatched: 9. The CDR3 spells CASRVTGRSYNSPLHF. CDR3 nucleotide sequence: TGTGCCAGCAGAGTGACAGGGAGATCTTATAATTCACCCCTCCACTTT.

This chain links TRBV30 with TRBJ1-1, with D perhaps matching TRBD1 (6 bases). The germline V gene encodes CDR1 GTSNPN and CDR2 SVGIG (reference sequence). This CDR3 comprises 14 residues. Between the trimmed V and J ends, which lost 3 bases and 0 bases, there was a span of 11 bases. The DNA of the CDR3 is TGTGCCTGGAGACGACAGGTGATGAACACTGAAGCTTTCTTT. Encoded protein: CAWRRQVMNTEAFF.

The chain combines TRBV18 with TRBJ2-7, with 7 bases lining up with TRBD2. Trimming removed 1 base from V and 2 bases from J; junction bases left unmatched: 8. Germline assignment: CDR1 KGHSH and CDR2 LQKENI. There are 16 residues in the CDR3. The CDR3 protein is CASSPLGGEGTYEQYF. CDR3 DNA: TGTGCCAGCTCACCACTTGGGGGGGAAGGCACCTACGAGCAGTACTTC.

This chain uses TRBV10-2 with TRBJ2-7, with D maybe TRBD2 (6 bases). The V gene lost 4 bases and the J gene lost 3 bases, with 13 bases spanning the gap. The CDR3 consists of 14 residues. Germline CDR1 is WSHSY and CDR2 is SAAADI. The CDR3 DNA sequence: TGCGCCAGCAGTGCAGACGGGAGACGCTACGAGCAGTACTTC. Translating it yields CASSADGRRYEQYF.

The sample holds a few counts of this clone. This rearrangement joins TRBV2 to TRBJ1-6; TRBD1 might be the D (6 bases). The CDR3 consists of 14 residues. The V end was cut by 6 bases, the J end by 5 bases, with 11 bases between. Germline CDR1 and CDR2: SNHLY and FYNNEI. The CDR3 reads CASRRTANNSPLHF. The DNA for the CDR3 is TGTGCCAGCAGGAGGACAGCAAATAATTCACCCCTCCACTTT. Looking up the rest from reference TRBV2 and TRBJ1-6 gives the full variable domain: EPEVTQTPSHQVTQMGQEVILRCVPISNHLYFYWYRQILGQKVEFLVSFYNNEISEKSEIFDDQFSVERPDGSNFTLKIRSTKLEDSAMYFCASRRTANNSPLHFGNGTRLTVT.

The J gene is TRBJ1-5, the V gene TRBV24-1, with a tentative D call TRBD1 (5 bases). The CDR3 sequence is 12 residues long. Germline CDR1 reads KGHDR; CDR2 reads SFDVKD. With 2 bases removed from V and 9 bases from J, the gap between germline ends came to 7 bases. CDR3 sequence: CATSDWGGPQHF. CDR3 in DNA: TGTGCCACCAGTGATTGGGGCGGGCCCCAGCATTTT.

This chain joins TRBV18 and TRBJ1-3, with D possibly matching TRBD1 (6 bases). CDR1 and CDR2 (germline): KGHSH, LQKENI. There are 16 residues in the CDR3. The ends were cut back, 1 base at V and 2 bases at J, with 12 bases in the middle. DNA for the CDR3: TGTGCCAGCTCACCACTGGACAGTAGGACTGGAAACACCATATATTTT. It translates to CASSPLDSRTGNTIYF.

The rearrangement uses TRBV9 and TRBJ2-1, with 7 bases lining up with TRBD1. Germline V gene sequence: CDR1 SGDLS, CDR2 YYNGEE. The CDR3 has 16 residues. V lost 4 bases and J lost 13; bases outside the gene matches: 20. The CDR3 loop is CASSPSRRGGFFQQFF. In DNA, the CDR3 is TGTGCCAGCAGCCCCTCTCGACGAGGGGGCTTTTTCCAACAGTTCTTC.

The rearrangement joins TRBV5-1 to TRBJ1-1, with 8 nucleotides matching TRBD1. Germline values: CDR1 SGHRS, CDR2 YFSETQ. V lost 4 bases, J lost 3 bases, and 11 bases stayed unmatched. The CDR3 loop spans 16 amino acids. The CDR3: CASSTRDRLSDTEAFF. Here the CDR3 DNA reads TGCGCCAGCAGCACTAGGGACAGGTTGTCGGACACTGAAGCTTTCTTT.

V and J are TRBV7-8 and TRBJ1-2; D unclear. V gave up 5 bases and J gave up 4 bases, with 14 bases separating them. The CDR3 has 14 residues. The germline gives CDR1 SGHVS, CDR2 FQNEAQ. This chain's CDR3 is CASSQKSLFYGYTF. In nucleotides, the CDR3 is TGTGCCAGCAGCCAAAAATCACTCTTCTATGGCTACACCTTC.

The CDR3 DNA reads TGTGCCAGCAGTTCACGTCATGGGACTAGAAGCTACGAGCAGTACTTC. Protein sequence: CASSSRHGTRSYEQYF. The rearrangement joins TRBV6-2 or TRBV6-3 to TRBJ2-7, with TRBD2 identical over 8 bases. J was trimmed by 3 bases and V by 4 bases; bases with no gene match: 11. The germline gives CDR1 MNHEY, CDR2 SVGEGT. This CDR3 is built from 16 residues.

The V call is TRBV7-2, the J call TRBJ2-7; 12 bases are shared with TRBD2. The ends lost 2 bases at V and 3 bases at J; junction bases unmatched: 5. CDR3 size: 16 residues. The germline gives CDR1 SGHTA, CDR2 FQGNSA. CDR3 DNA: TGTGCCAGCAGCTTAATCCCGACTAGCGGGAGCTACGAGCAGTACTTC. Its protein is CASSLIPTSGSYEQYF. The complete variable domain, with remaining parts taken from reference TRBV7-2 and TRBJ2-7, reads GAGVSQSPSNKVTEKGKDVELRCDPISGHTALYWYRQSLGQGLEFLIYFQGNSAPDKSGLPSDRFSAERTGGSVSTLTIQRTQQEDSAVYLCASSLIPTSGSYEQYFGPGTRLTVT.

The V and J genes are TRBV5-1 and TRBJ1-6, with TRBD1 matching over 8 bases. The germline CDR1 and CDR2 sequences are SGHRS and YFSETQ. The CDR3 covers 14 residues. V dropped 3 bases and J dropped 14; count of bases not matched to a gene: 10. This CDR3 reads CASSSGQGVLALHF. DNA for the CDR3: TGCGCCAGCAGCTCCGGACAGGGTGTTCTGGCCCTCCACTTT.

The chain is built from TRBV7-9 and TRBJ1-5; a possible D gene is TRBD1 (6 bases). Germline V lookup: CDR1 SEHNR, CDR2 FQNEAQ (reference sequence). The CDR3 is 14 amino acids. Deletions cut 5 bases from V and 9 bases from J, with 17 bases between. CDR3 nucleotides: TGTGCCAGCAGCCCAGAGGGGGTCGGTGGGCCCCAGCATTTT. Translation gives CASSPEGVGGPQHF.

This clone occurred a few times. The rearrangement joins TRBV19 to TRBJ2-5; D is undetermined. The CDR3 sequence is 13 residues long. V dropped 6 bases and J dropped 0 bases, with 8 bases sitting between them. Germline CDR1 reads LNHDA; CDR2 reads SQIVND (reference sequence). CDR3 sequence reads: CASSQVYQETQYF. For the CDR3, the DNA is TGTGCCAGTAGCCAGGTGTACCAAGAGACCCAGTACTTC.

V gene TRBV5-1 combines with J gene TRBJ1-4; no reliable D call. CDR1 SGHRS and CDR2 YFSETQ come from the germline V gene. CDR3 length equals 16 residues. Trimming cost V 1 base and J 0 bases, with 10 bases left between them. Here the CDR3 DNA reads TGCGCCAGCAGCTTGAACAGAGACACAACTAATGAAAAACTGTTTTTT. It codes for CASSLNRDTTNEKLFF.

The rearrangement links TRBV5-4 to TRBJ2-3; TRBD2 might be the D (6 bases). The germline V and J ends were trimmed by 0 bases and 2 bases, with 10 bases remaining between them. There are 15 residues in the CDR3. Germline V CDR1 and CDR2: SGHNT, YYREEE (reference sequence). CDR3 nucleotide sequence: TGTGCCAGCAGCTTGGGTCTAGCGTTCACAGATACGCAGTATTTT. Amino acid sequence: CASSLGLAFTDTQYF. Variable domain in full (rest from reference TRBV5-4 and TRBJ2-3): ETGVTQSPTHLIKTRGQQVTLRCSSQSGHNTVSWYQQALGQGPQFIFQYYREEENGRGNFPPRFSGLQFPNYSSELNVNALELDDSALYLCASSLGLAFTDTQYFGPGTRLTVL.

The chain has TRBV18 and TRBJ1-1; 7 bases match TRBD1. V was clipped by 4 bases and J by 4 bases; unmatched bases: 12. Germline CDR1 and CDR2: KGHSH and LQKENI. CDR3 length equals 16 residues. The CDR3 DNA sequence: TGTGCCAGCTCACGACAGGGACCCTTGGGGTCCACTGAAGCTTTCTTT. It codes for CASSRQGPLGSTEAFF.

V usage is TRBV25-1 and J usage is TRBJ2-7; 9 nucleotides match TRBD2. Germline lookup yields CDR1 MGHDK and CDR2 SYGVNS. This CDR3 is built from 18 residues. V lost 4 bases to trimming and J lost 3 bases; unmatched junction nucleotides: 16. CDR3 amino acids: CASSVGGSGRKDGYEQYF. CDR3 DNA: TGTGCCAGCAGTGTTGGTGGGAGCGGGAGGAAGGACGGCTACGAGCAGTACTTC.

The chain recombines TRBV28 with TRBJ2-7, with 9 bases fitting TRBD1. J gave up 2 bases and V 6 bases, and 8 bases lay outside the gene matches. The germline V gene encodes CDR1 MDHEN and CDR2 SYDVKM. This CDR3 has 15 amino acids. This chain's CDR3 is CASRPRDRVAYEQYF. The CDR3 DNA reads TGTGCCAGCAGACCCCGGGACAGGGTAGCCTACGAGCAGTACTTC.

The chain links TRBV15 to TRBJ1-4; no clear D gene. V gave up 0 bases and J gave up 4 bases, with 6 bases separating them. This CDR3 contains 14 residues. Germline V gives CDR1 LNHNV, CDR2 YYDKDF (reference sequence). The CDR3 region has the DNA TGTGCCACCAGCAGAGAGTCAGTTAATGAAAAACTGTTTTTT. Its protein product is CATSRESVNEKLFF.

This chain connects TRBV9 to TRBJ2-3; a possible D gene is TRBD1 (5 bases). There are 15 residues in the CDR3. V was pared by 0 bases and J by 2 bases, with 10 bases between. Looked up from germline, CDR1 is SGDLS and CDR2 is YYNGEE. CDR3 residues: CASSVGGRNTDTQYF. CDR3 DNA sequence: TGTGCCAGCAGCGTAGGGGGCCGGAACACAGATACGCAGTATTTT.

The chain is built from TRBV20-1 and TRBJ2-5; TRBD2 matches at 7 bases. The germline gives CDR1 DFQATT, CDR2 SNEGSKA (reference sequence). V was pared by 6 bases and J by 3 bases, with 1 base of the junction left unmatched. This CDR3 comprises 11 residues. The CDR3 DNA reads as TGCAGTGCGGCGGGAGAAGAGACCCAGTACTTC. The encoded protein is CSAAGEETQYF.

CDR3 residues: CASSSLLASNEQFF. The CDR3 DNA reads as TGTGCCAGCAGCTCTTTGCTAGCGTCCAATGAGCAGTTCTTC. The chain couples TRBV7-2 to TRBJ2-1, with a weak D call TRBD2 (6 bases). The ends were cut back, 4 bases at V and 6 bases at J, with 13 bases in the middle. The CDR3 is 14 amino acids. CDR1 is SGHTA, CDR2 FQGNSA, per germline. The whole variable domain, remainder taken from reference TRBV7-2 and TRBJ2-1, is GAGVSQSPSNKVTEKGKDVELRCDPISGHTALYWYRQSLGQGLEFLIYFQGNSAPDKSGLPSDRFSAERTGGSVSTLTIQRTQQEDSAVYLCASSSLLASNEQFFGPGTRLTVL.

CDR3 residues: CASSDQGARTGELFF. CDR3 in DNA: TGTGCCAGCAGTGACCAGGGGGCGAGAACCGGGGAGCTGTTTTTT. The chain uses TRBV2 and TRBJ2-2; 8 positions agree with TRBD1. The CDR3 is made up of 15 amino acids. The germline CDR1 and CDR2 sequences are SNHLY and FYNNEI. Trimming took 3 bases from V and 5 from J; bases not matched to a gene: 5.

The chain carries TRBV5-1 and TRBJ2-2, with 7 bases matching TRBD2. Germline trimming cut 4 bases from V and 1 base from J; bases unmatched to any gene: 4. The germline gives CDR1 SGHRS, CDR2 YFSETQ. This CDR3 spans 15 amino acids. The CDR3 DNA reads as TGCGCCAGCAGCCCCGGACTAGTGAACACCGGGGAGCTGTTTTTT. This gives the protein CASSPGLVNTGELFF.

This chain connects TRBV3-1 (or the pseudogene TRBV3-2) to TRBJ1-2, with TRBD1 matching 8 bases. The CDR3 totals 15 residues. With 0 bases clipped from V and 5 bases from J, the junction kept 5 bases outside the gene matches. Germline values: CDR1 LGHDT, CDR2 YNNKEL (reference sequence). The CDR3 sequence: CASSQENRGSYGYTF. The CDR3 DNA is TGTGCCAGCAGCCAAGAAAACAGGGGGTCGTATGGCTACACCTTC.